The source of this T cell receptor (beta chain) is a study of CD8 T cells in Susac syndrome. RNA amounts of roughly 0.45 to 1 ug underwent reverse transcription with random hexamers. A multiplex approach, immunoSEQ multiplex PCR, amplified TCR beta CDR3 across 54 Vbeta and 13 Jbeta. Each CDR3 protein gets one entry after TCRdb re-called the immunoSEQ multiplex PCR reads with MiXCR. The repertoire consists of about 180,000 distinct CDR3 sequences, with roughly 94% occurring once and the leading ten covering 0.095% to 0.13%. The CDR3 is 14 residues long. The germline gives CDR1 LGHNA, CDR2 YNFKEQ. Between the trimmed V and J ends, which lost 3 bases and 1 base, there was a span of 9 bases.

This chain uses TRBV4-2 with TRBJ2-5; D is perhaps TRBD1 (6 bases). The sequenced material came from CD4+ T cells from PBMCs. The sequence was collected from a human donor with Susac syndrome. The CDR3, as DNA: TGTGCCAGCAGCCAGGTACAGGGCCAAGAGACCCAGTACTTC. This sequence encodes CASSQVQGQETQYF.